This T cell receptor beta chain is from a study of early T cells in non-severe SARS-CoV-2 infection. Whole-study context: Sequenced material consisted of bulk RNA (from unsorted whole blood), and chains were unpaired.

TCRdb called the 5' RACE reads again in MiXCR, with one record for every CDR3 protein. The table shows 25,000 to 35,000 distinct CDR3 sequences, with over 4% occurring only once. Whole-study results and caveats: Sequences matched to VDJdb favored anti-spike CD8 responses, while private and CD4 specificities were missed.

This clonotype rates as medium-sized. Its antigen is still unknown. The V gene's germline CDR1 is DFQATT and CDR2 SNEGSKA (reference sequence). The V gene end was trimmed by 5 bases and the J gene end by 8 bases; junction bases not matched to a gene: 4. The CDR3 spans 12 residues. This sequence joins TRBV20-1 and TRBJ2-1; 9 bases agree with TRBD1. Source material: whole blood. This TCR derives from an adult who was a healthcare worker with PCR-confirmed SARS-CoV-2 infection or an uninfected control (not recorded which). CDR3 in amino acids: CSAVTGGDEQFF. The CDR3 DNA reads as TGCAGTGCTGTCACAGGGGGCGATGAGCAGTTCTTC.